This T cell receptor beta chain originates from a study of cytomegalovirus exposure and HLA in healthy donors. V lost 4 bases to trimming and J lost 12 bases, with 17 bases between them. This CDR3 contains 13 residues. From germline, CDR1 is SGHDN and CDR2 FVKESK. Vbeta (60) and Jbeta (13) primers were used in the PCR. Generated by immunoSEQ multiplex PCR, the TCRdb table keeps only in-frame clones and is missing some. The sample yields 80,000 to 100,000 clones, 80% to 90% seen once. On this clone itself: The antigen remains undetermined.

Overall study results and limits: Most CMV-associated TCR beta chains appeared HLA-restricted in a later analysis. In vitro assays verified that three CMV-associated chains recognized CMV antigens specifically. Reports credit the classifier with highly specific, highly sensitive diagnosis of cytomegalovirus status.

The chain couples TRBV14 to TRBJ2-3; D remains unclear. This receptor was obtained from a man aged 35 to 55 in good health and CMV-seronegative. Source material: PBMCs. CDR3 in DNA: TGTGCCAGCAGCCCCGTTCGCGTTGCTTTTCAGTATTTT. Its protein is CASSPVRVAFQYF.